The 27 T cell receptor beta chains presented below share a single source sample, sequenced in a study of blood T cells in healthy people across ages. Primers used in a second PCR of roughly 7 to 12 cycles were a sample-barcoded 5' primer and a J-beta primer mix. In TCRdb, the 5' RACE reads were re-called with MiXCR into one record per CDR3 protein. The table shows approximately 800,000 distinct CDR3 sequences, with roughly 26% occurring only once. This sample was shared with a second study, whose subject was T cells of mothers and their children.

The specimen sequenced was blood. These receptors were taken from a boy between 10 and 17 years old in good health.

This chain joins TRBV12-3 or TRBV12-4 and TRBJ1-6; 8 bases are shared with TRBD1. Trimming removed 5 bases from V and 10 bases from J; junction bases left unmatched: 7. CDR3 size: 14 residues. This CDR3 reads CASSTQGARSPLHF. CDR3 in DNA: TGTGCCAGCAGTACGCAGGGGGCGCGGTCACCCCTCCACTTT.

This sequence joins TRBV5-1 and TRBJ2-3; TRBD2 aligns across 8 bases. Germline V gene sequence: CDR1 SGHRS, CDR2 YFSETQ. The ends lost 4 bases at V and 5 bases at J; junction bases unmatched: 18. The CDR3 length is 18 residues. CDR3 coding DNA: TGCGCCAGCAGCCACCGCCCTACGGCGGGCGGGGGGAAAGATACGCAGTATTTT. It specifies CASSHRPTAGGGKDTQYF.

This clonotype was detected many times. The chain has TRBV28 and TRBJ2-5; TRBD1 matches 8 bases. From germline, CDR1 is MDHEN and CDR2 SYDVKM. The CDR3 is 16 residues long. The junction had 18 bases not matched to a gene; V was cut back by 10 bases and J by 5 bases. The CDR3 sequence is CATHKGQADWWETQYF. DNA for the CDR3: TGTGCCACGCACAAGGGACAGGCGGATTGGTGGGAGACCCAGTACTTC.

On this clonotype: No conserved phenylalanine or tryptophan is present at the end of the CDR3, so a read error is the likely explanation. The chain is built from TRBV5-1 and TRBJ2-5; D remains ambiguous. V shed 2 bases and J shed 5 bases, with 10 bases lying between them. The germline V gene encodes CDR1 SGHRS and CDR2 YFSETQ. CDR3 length: 13 amino acids. The CDR3 region has the DNA TGCGCCAGCAGCTTAATCCCCGGCGAGACCCAGTACGTC. Its protein is CASSLIPGETQYV.

The J gene is TRBJ2-5, the V gene TRBV27; D gene ambiguous. The V gene lost 6 bases and the J gene lost 5 bases, with 7 bases spanning the gap. The CDR3 is 11 residues long. In germline, CDR1 is MNHEY, CDR2 SMNVEV (reference sequence). The CDR3 reads CASSHLETQYF. DNA for the CDR3: TGTGCCAGCAGCCACCTGGAGACCCAGTACTTC.

V usage is TRBV6-6 and J usage is TRBJ1-2; D gene uncertain. This CDR3 is built from 15 residues. The germline V gene encodes CDR1 MNHNY and CDR2 SVGAGI (reference sequence). Trimming took 4 bases from V and 4 from J, leaving 16 bases between them. The CDR3 bases are TGTGCCAGCAGTTCGCCGACGAGGAATGGCTATGGCTACACCTTC. Amino acids: CASSSPTRNGYGYTF.

The chain is built from TRBV29-1 and TRBJ2-1; 8 bases align to TRBD2. The V gene end was trimmed by 4 bases and the J gene end by 4 bases; junction bases not matched to a gene: 6. Germline CDR1 is SQVTM and CDR2 is ANQGSEA. The CDR3 runs 14 residues. Here the CDR3 reads CSVAGGPPYNEQFF. The CDR3 coding sequence is TGCAGCGTTGCGGGGGGGCCCCCTTACAATGAGCAGTTCTTC.

This clonotype showed up just a few times. The chain is built from TRBV6-1 and TRBJ2-5; TRBD2 agrees at 8 bases. This CDR3 is 15 amino acids long. Unmatched junction bases numbered 9, after V lost 9 bases and J lost 0 bases. Per germline, CDR1 MNHNS and CDR2 SASEGT. Here the CDR3 DNA reads TGTGCCAGTACCCTAGCGGGCTTCTACCAAGAGACCCAGTACTTC. Protein sequence: CASTLAGFYQETQYF.

This clonotype has a handful of counts. The chain employs TRBV7-9 and TRBJ2-7; D call uncertain. CDR1 and CDR2 from the germline V gene are SEHNR and FQNEAQ (reference sequence). This CDR3 comprises 13 residues. V lost 5 bases, J lost 3 bases, and 11 bases lay in between. The CDR3 bases are TGTGCCAGCAGCCCCCCCAACTACTACGAGCAGTACTTC. Its translation is CASSPPNYYEQYF.

V and J are TRBV2 and TRBJ2-7; tentatively, D is TRBD2 (5 bases). Germline CDR1 is SNHLY and CDR2 is FYNNEI. The CDR3 covers 14 residues. Trimming cost V 1 base and J 4 bases, with 11 bases left between them. The CDR3: CASSEDGLYYEQYF. CDR3 DNA: TGTGCCAGCAGTGAAGATGGACTCTATTACGAGCAGTACTTC.

The chain joins TRBV12-3 or TRBV12-4 to TRBJ2-5; 15 bases line up with TRBD2. The CDR3 spans 14 residues. V gave up 6 bases and J gave up 12 bases; unmatched junction bases: 8. The DNA of the CDR3 is TGTGCCAGCAGAACCGGGACTAGCGGGGGGTCAAAGTACTTC. It is translated as CASRTGTSGGSKYF.

This clonotype came up once. The rearrangement uses TRBV6-5 and TRBJ2-1; 8 bases fit TRBD1. The J call may not be correct, given that the DNA end is closer to TRBJ2-7. The V gene's germline CDR1 is MNHEY and CDR2 SVGAGI. CDR3 length: 14 residues. CDR3 in amino acids: CASKRAGGMYEQYF. The CDR3 DNA reads as TGTGCCAGCAAGAGGGCAGGGGGCATGTACGAGCAGTACTTC.

The chain couples TRBV29-1 to TRBJ2-3; D is unclear. V was shortened by 6 bases and J by 0 bases, with 13 bases between the two germline ends. The CDR3 sequence is 14 residues long. Germline V gene lookup returns CDR1 SQVTM and CDR2 ANQGSEA. CDR3 nucleotides: TGCAGCGTCGGGCACCGCCTTAGCACAGATACGCAGTATTTT. It is translated as CSVGHRLSTDTQYF.

The genes are TRBV12-3 or TRBV12-4 and TRBJ2-7; TRBD2 aligns across 10 bases. This CDR3 has 15 amino acids. V dropped 3 bases and J dropped 4; count of bases not matched to a gene: 6. CDR3 region: CASSLRGSGGYEQYF. CDR3 DNA: TGTGCCAGCAGTTTGAGAGGTAGCGGGGGGTACGAGCAGTACTTC.

This clonotype showed up just a few times. The DNA for the CDR3 is TGTGCCAGCCAATCAGGTTTCCTCGGCTATGGCTACACCTTC. This sequence encodes CASQSGFLGYGYTF. The chain recombines TRBV3-1 with TRBJ1-2, with D hard to call. The CDR3 extends over 14 amino acids. V was pared by 8 bases and J by 4 bases, with 17 bases between. The germline V gene encodes CDR1 LGHDT and CDR2 YNNKEL (reference sequence).

This clonotype has a handful of counts. The gene calls are TRBV28 and TRBJ2-7; D perhaps matches TRBD1 (6 bases). CDR1 MDHEN and CDR2 SYDVKM come from the germline V gene. Between the trimmed V and J ends, which lost 6 bases and 0 bases, there was a span of 15 bases. CDR3 size: 15 residues. The CDR3 is CASSLTGMSSYEQYF. The CDR3 DNA reads TGTGCCAGCAGCCTGACAGGAATGAGCTCCTACGAGCAGTACTTC.

The V and J genes are TRBV12-3 or TRBV12-4 and TRBJ2-7, with 8 nucleotides matching TRBD1. CDR3 length: 15 amino acids. V dropped 2 bases and J dropped 0; count of bases not matched to a gene: 3. CDR3 protein: CASSLRTGNSYEQYF. CDR3 DNA: TGTGCCAGCAGTTTAAGGACAGGGAACTCCTACGAGCAGTACTTC.

A few counts support this clonotype. This chain connects TRBV29-1 to TRBJ2-7, with D possibly being TRBD1 (6 bases). From germline, CDR1 is SQVTM and CDR2 ANQGSEA. This CDR3 spans 12 amino acids. The V end lost 5 bases, the J end lost 1 base, and 9 bases lay between the germline ends. In DNA form, the CDR3 reads TGCAGCGTTCCCGGGACATCCTACGAGCAGTACTTC. Its translation: CSVPGTSYEQYF.

This sequence joins TRBV15 and TRBJ2-3; the match to TRBD1 covers 10 bases. In germline, CDR1 is LNHNV, CDR2 YYDKDF (reference sequence). J was trimmed by 2 bases and V by 4 bases; bases with no gene match: 3. The CDR3 contains 15 residues. For the CDR3, the DNA is TGTGCCACCAGCATAGGACAGGGGGACACAGATACGCAGTATTTT. It yields the protein CATSIGQGDTDTQYF. Full variable domain (rest looked up from reference TRBV15 and TRBJ2-3): DAMVIQNPRYQVTQFGKPVTLSCSQTLNHNVMYWYQQKSSQAPKLLFHYYDKDFNNEADTPDNFQSRRPNTSFCFLDIRSPGLGDTAMYLCATSIGQGDTDTQYFGPGTRLTVL.

This chain uses TRBV12-3 or TRBV12-4 with TRBJ2-5; D is possibly TRBD2 (5 bases). Trimming removed 7 bases at V and 7 bases at J, with 19 bases between. This CDR3 contains 14 residues. This chain's CDR3 is CASNPGSRWGTQYF. The DNA for the CDR3 is TGTGCCAGCAATCCGGGGAGTCGTTGGGGGACCCAGTACTTC.

This clonotype turned up a few times. The chain has TRBV7-2 and TRBJ2-2; 9 positions match TRBD2. The CDR3 has 16 residues. CDR1 is SGHTA, CDR2 FQGNSA, per germline. After removal of 5 bases from V and 2 bases from J, the junction contained 6 bases not matched to a gene. CDR3 in DNA: TGTGCCAGCAGCCTCGCTAGCGGGGCTAACACCGGGGAGCTGTTTTTT. It encodes CASSLASGANTGELFF.

The chain couples TRBV11-2 to TRBJ1-4; 7 bases are shared with TRBD1. V lost 6 bases, J lost 8 bases, and 9 bases stayed unmatched. The CDR3 extends over 14 amino acids. Germline values: CDR1 SGHAT, CDR2 FQNNGV. CDR3 DNA: TGTGCCAGCAGGCTTATAGGGGGCCAGGAAAAACTGTTTTTT. This codes for CASRLIGGQEKLFF.

This clonotype was found many times. The gene calls are TRBV12-3 or TRBV12-4 and TRBJ2-5, with D perhaps given as TRBD1 or TRBD2 (5 bases each). CDR3 length: 17 amino acids. V lost 5 bases to trimming and J lost 5 bases, with 24 bases between them. CDR3 residues: CASSPHLGTPSSETQYF. CDR3 DNA sequence: TGTGCCAGCAGTCCTCACCTTGGGACCCCCTCTTCGGAGACCCAGTACTTC.

The CDR3 is CASSQDGEDYYEQYF. CDR3 bases: TGCGCCAGCAGCCAAGATGGGGAGGACTACTACGAGCAGTACTTC. The V and J genes are TRBV4-3 and TRBJ2-7; TRBD2 is a possible D gene (6 bases). CDR1 and CDR2 (germline): LGHNA, YSLEER. V dropped 0 bases and J dropped 3 bases, with 12 bases sitting between them. CDR3 length: 15 residues.

V gene TRBV10-3 combines with J gene TRBJ1-2; 8 bases map to TRBD1. Germline V gene data show CDR1 as ENHRY and CDR2 as SYGVKD. The CDR3 length is 14 residues. The J segment lost 3 bases and the V segment lost 4 bases, leaving 4 bases of the junction unmatched. This CDR3 reads CAISGTGMDYGYTF. The CDR3 DNA follows: TGTGCCATCAGTGGGACAGGGATGGACTATGGCTACACCTTC.

The chain combines TRBV3-1 with TRBJ2-1; no clear D gene. Trimming pared 0 bases from V and 0 bases from J, leaving 9 bases between. The CDR3 runs 16 residues. The germline V gene encodes CDR1 LGHDT and CDR2 YNNKEL (reference sequence). The CDR3 DNA sequence: TGTGCCAGCAGCCAAGAAATGGGATACTCCTACAATGAGCAGTTCTTC. The encoded protein is CASSQEMGYSYNEQFF.

This clonotype was seen only a few times. The gene calls are TRBV12-3 or TRBV12-4 and TRBJ1-1; D possibly corresponds to TRBD1 (5 bases). Trimming removed 7 bases from V and 4 bases from J, with 10 bases in between. The CDR3 extends over 12 amino acids. The CDR3 loop is CASTRGSTEAFF. For the CDR3, the DNA is TGTGCCAGCACCCGGGGGAGCACTGAAGCTTTCTTT.